Here is one TCR beta chain with its context. Its antigen is still unknown. Patients aged 18 to 65 had newly diagnosed hyperthyroidism of under 2 months' duration. Fresh peripheral blood, approximately 9.7 ml, was the source of the PBMCs. The CDR3 consists of 19 residues. Germline V gives CDR1 SGHNT, CDR2 YENEEA. V dropped 1 base and J dropped 2; count of bases not matched to a gene: 11. The data are from a study of T cells in Graves' hyperthyroidism and ophthalmopathy. Overall study context: The authors collected peripheral blood at initial diagnosis, before any treatment. Study results and caveats: The model predicted ophthalmopathy a median approximately 6.3 months before onset.

Researchers took RNA transcripts and amplified the TCR beta CDR3 regions from them. First-round RT-PCR with HTBI primers amplified the TCR CDR3 region. TCRdb re-derived calls from the multiplex PCR reads in MiXCR, one entry per CDR3 protein. The sample gives approximately 400,000 distinct CDR3 sequences, 19% of which show up once; about 3.7% is in the top ten. This sequence was found in a young woman with Graves' hyperthyroidism. The sequenced sample consisted of blood. The V and J genes are TRBV11-3 and TRBJ2-3; 11 bases are shared with TRBD2. The CDR3, as DNA: TGTGCCAGCAGCTTAGTGTTTCGGGCTAGCGGGGGGCCCACAGATACGCAGTATTTT. This codes for CASSLVFRASGGPTDTQYF.